This T cell receptor (beta chain) came from a study of shared clonotypes between healthy human individuals. Repertoires were generated with immunoSEQ multiplex PCR, while TCRdb's copy carries only in-frame clones and drops some. This table holds about 500,000 clones, approximately 80% found once. This clone was seen many times. Other DNA sequences within the sample encode an identical CDR3. The receptor was derived from a woman aged 40 to 49 in good health. Some clones in this sample may be carry-over from other donors' samples. Material: PBMCs.

Here the CDR3 DNA reads TGTGCCAGCAGCGTAGCTTGGGCAGGGGCTGGAAACACCATATATTTT. Translating gives CASSVAWAGAGNTIYF. This chain links TRBV9 with TRBJ1-3; TRBD1 is a possible D gene (6 bases). The CDR3 sequence is 16 residues long. Between the trimmed V and J ends, which lost 0 bases and 2 bases, there was a span of 12 bases. CDR1 is SGDLS and CDR2 is YYNGEE in the germline V gene.